The 9 T cell receptor beta chains in this list originate from one sample, sequenced in a study of cytomegalovirus exposure and HLA in healthy donors. The PCR contained 60 Vbeta and 13 Jbeta primers. Only in-frame clones appear in the TCRdb table, and some are missing; sequencing was by immunoSEQ multiplex PCR. The sample holds 150,000 to 200,000 clones; roughly 77% are singletons and the top ten take over 2%. Sequencing was done on a sample of PBMCs. The receptors here all came from a woman aged 40 to 50 in good health and CMV-seropositive.

This clone was detected only a few times. This chain links TRBV6-6 with TRBJ1-1; perhaps TRBD1 as D (6 bases). The germline gives CDR1 MNHNY, CDR2 SVGAGI (reference sequence). The CDR3 loop spans 15 amino acids. Between the trimmed V and J ends, which lost 2 bases and 11 bases, there was a span of 21 bases. CDR3 in amino acids: CASSYPGSGEGWAFF. CDR3 DNA sequence: TGTGCCAGCAGTTACCCCGGGTCAGGGGAAGGTTGGGCTTTCTTT.

The chain carries TRBV6-5 and TRBJ1-2, with D perhaps TRBD1 (5 bases). The germline V gene encodes CDR1 MNHEY and CDR2 SVGAGI. V dropped 7 bases and J dropped 1 base, with 10 bases sitting between them. This CDR3 spans 13 amino acids. The CDR3 loop reads CASKEGVNYGYTF. In DNA, the CDR3 is TGTGCCAGCAAGGAAGGGGTTAACTATGGCTACACCTTC.

The J gene is TRBJ2-3, the V gene TRBV27; 11 bases are shared with TRBD2. With 6 bases clipped from V and 2 bases from J, the junction kept 7 bases outside the gene matches. The germline V gene has CDR1 MNHEY and CDR2 SMNVEV (reference sequence). This CDR3 contains 16 residues. The CDR3 DNA sequence: TGTGCCAGCAGGGGTAAGGGACTAGCGGTCACAGATACGCAGTATTTT. Protein sequence: CASRGKGLAVTDTQYF.

This clone was counted once. The chain carries TRBV11-2 and TRBJ2-7; weak D call: TRBD1 (5 bases). Trimming pared 6 bases from V and 3 bases from J, leaving 12 bases between. There are 13 residues in the CDR3. Per the germline V gene, CDR1 is SGHAT and CDR2 is FQNNGV. The CDR3 region has the DNA TGTGCCAGCAGGGAAGAAGGGGACTACGAGCAGTACTTC. It codes for CASREEGDYEQYF. Looking up the rest from reference TRBV11-2 and TRBJ2-7 gives the full variable domain: EAGVAQSPRYKIIEKRQSVAFWCNPISGHATLYWYQQILGQGPKLLIQFQNNGVVDDSQLPKDRFSAERLKGVDSTLKIQPAKLEDSAVYLCASREEGDYEQYFGPGTRLTVT.

J is TRBJ2-4 and V is TRBV4-1; D is ambiguous. Trimming took 5 bases from V and 3 from J, leaving 14 bases between them. The CDR3 spans 15 residues. Per germline, CDR1 MGHRA and CDR2 YSYEKL. The CDR3 is CASSAPGLGKNIQYF. CDR3 nucleotide sequence: TGCGCCAGCAGCGCGCCCGGTCTTGGCAAAAACATTCAGTACTTC.

The chain links TRBV30 to TRBJ2-1; 14 positions match TRBD2. V lost 4 bases and J lost 15; bases outside the gene matches: 11. Germline V lookup: CDR1 GTSNPN, CDR2 SVGIG (reference sequence). The CDR3 is 14 amino acids. The CDR3 DNA is TGTGCCTGGACTGAGGGACTAGCGGGAGTAAATAGGTTCTTC. Its protein is CAWTEGLAGVNRFF.

The rearrangement links TRBV19 to TRBJ1-1; perhaps TRBD1 as D (6 bases). The germline V and J ends were trimmed by 4 bases and 0 bases, with 9 bases remaining between them. The CDR3 loop spans 14 amino acids. Germline V gene lookup returns CDR1 LNHDA and CDR2 SQIVND (reference sequence). CDR3 region: CASSTGELNTEAFF. As DNA, the CDR3 is TGTGCCAGTAGTACAGGGGAACTGAACACTGAAGCTTTCTTT.

This clone was counted once. The junction differs from germline at one of its ends, possibly a read error. This sequence joins TRBV7-2 and TRBJ2-3, with D possibly matching TRBD1 (6 bases). CDR1 and CDR2 from the germline V gene are SGHTA and FQGNSA. The CDR3 loop spans 14 amino acids. As DNA, the CDR3 is TGTGCCAGCAGCTTAGAGGTACGAGGGGGAGCTGAGAATTTT. It encodes CASSLEVRGGAENF. The full variable domain, with the rest looked up from reference TRBV7-2 and TRBJ2-3, is GAGVSQSPSNKVTEKGKDVELRCDPISGHTALYWYRQSLGQGLEFLIYFQGNSAPDKSGLPSDRFSAERTGGSVSTLTIQRTQQEDSAVYLCASSLEVRGGAENFGPGTRLTVL.

This chain uses TRBV6-6 with TRBJ1-1, with D perhaps matching TRBD1 (5 bases). Per the germline V gene, CDR1 is MNHNY and CDR2 is SVGAGI (reference sequence). The CDR3 is made up of 14 amino acids. Trimming pared 6 bases from V and 3 bases from J, leaving 14 bases between. For the CDR3, the DNA is TGTGCCAGCAGCCTAGGGACGGGAGACACTGAAGCTTTCTTT. This gives the protein CASSLGTGDTEAFF.